One and the same sample provided the 9 T cell receptor beta chains below, sequenced in a study of tumor-infiltrating lymphocytes in primary liver carcinoma. The researchers produced TCR beta cDNA from roughly 500 ng total RNA with a constant-region primer. Three rounds of nested multiplex PCR with slightly modified ARM-PCR produced TCR beta libraries. PCR rounds one and two used TRBV1-TRBV30 forward primers with a C-beta reverse primer for around 11 cycles each. TCRdb re-analysed the multiplex PCR reads in MiXCR, keeping a single row per CDR3 protein. The sample has fewer than 250,000 distinct CDR3 sequences; around four fifths are singletons. Unsorted bulk tissue (roughly 18-32 mg) underwent RNA and DNA co-extraction. Sample: tumor tissue from primary liver carcinoma. The receptor source for this set is a man aged 40-50 years with primary liver carcinoma and hepatitis B virus infection.

Comment on this clonotype: The junction does not match germline at one end; this may be a read error. The V gene is TRBV2, the J gene TRBJ2-7; D is unresolved. The CDR3 covers 12 residues. Germline V gene sequence: CDR1 SNHLY, CDR2 FYNNEI. Here the CDR3 DNA reads TGTGCTAGCAGTGACCAGAACCAAGAGCAGTACTTT. It codes for CASSDQNQEQYF.

The gene calls are TRBV6-2 or TRBV6-3 and TRBJ2-7; 8 nucleotides line up with TRBD2. Per the germline V gene, CDR1 is MNHEY and CDR2 is SVGEGT. CDR3 size: 14 residues. Trimming removed 3 bases from V and 2 bases from J; junction bases left unmatched: 3. The DNA for the CDR3 is TGTGCCAGCAGTTATCCGACTAGCGCCTACGAGCAGTACTTC. It encodes CASSYPTSAYEQYF.

Comment on this clonotype: The conserved closing phenylalanine or tryptophan is absent in this CDR3, likely reflecting a read error. The chain recombines TRBV6-1 with TRBJ1-5; D is uncertain. The ends were cut back, 2 bases at V and 9 bases at J, with 20 bases in the middle. This CDR3 contains 16 residues. Germline CDR1 is MNHNS and CDR2 is SASEGT. The CDR3: CASSEKGQREHPPQHI. Here the CDR3 DNA reads TGTGCCAGCAGTGAAAAAGGGCAGCGGGAGCATCCGCCCCAGCATATT.

On this clonotype: Compared with germline, one end of the junction differs, possibly owing to a read error. This sequence joins TRBV7-9 and TRBJ2-1; D may be TRBD1 (5 bases). This CDR3 contains 15 residues. The germline gives CDR1 SEHNR, CDR2 FQNEAQ (reference sequence). CDR3 sequence reads: CANSDSLSENNKQFF. The CDR3 coding sequence is TGTGCCAACAGTGACAGTTTATCCGAAAACAATAAGCAATTCTTC. Drawing the rest from reference TRBV7-9 and TRBJ2-1, the complete variable domain is DTGVSQNPRHKITKRGQNVTFRCDPISEHNRLYWYRQTLGQGPEFLTYFQNEAQLEKSRLLSDRFSAERPKGSFSTLEIQRTEQGDSAMYLCANSDSLSENNKQFFGPGTRLTVL.

Regarding this clonotype: The conserved closing phenylalanine or tryptophan is absent in this CDR3, likely reflecting a read error. The V call is TRBV11-1, the J call TRBJ2-5; tentatively, D is TRBD2 (5 bases). The CDR3 totals 12 residues. The germline V and J ends were trimmed by 11 bases and 9 bases, with 19 bases remaining between them. CDR1 and CDR2 from the germline V gene are SGHAT and FQDESV (reference sequence). CDR3 loop: CAGCLRGKAQYL. The CDR3 DNA is TGTGCCGGCTGCTTAAGAGGGAAGGCCCAGTACCTC.

To note about this clonotype: One base away lies a much larger clone, so this may be a sequencing read error. The V and J genes are TRBV7-9 and TRBJ2-7, with 7 bases lining up with TRBD1. CDR1 and CDR2 (germline): SEHNR, FQNEAQ (reference sequence). The CDR3 loop spans 14 amino acids. The CDR3 bases are TGTGACAGCAGCTCCGGACAGGATCTCCACGAGCAGTACTTC. Translated: CDSSSGQDLHEQYF.

At least ten counts were recorded for this clonotype. The V and J genes are TRBV28 and TRBJ2-7; 10 bases are a match to TRBD1. V lost 2 bases, J lost 5 bases, and 6 bases stayed unmatched. The germline V gene has CDR1 MDHEN and CDR2 SYDVKM. The length of the CDR3 is 15 residues. The CDR3, as DNA: TGTGCCAGCAGTTTAGACAGGGGGCGCTTTCACGAGCAGTACTTC. It encodes CASSLDRGRFHEQYF. The full variable domain, in which reference TRBV28 and TRBJ2-7 provide the parts outside the CDR3, is DVKVTQSSRYLVKRTGEKVFLECVQDMDHENMFWYRQDPGLGLRLIYFSYDVKMKEKGDIPEGYSVSREKKERFSLILESASTNQTSMYLCASSLDRGRFHEQYFGPGTRLTVT.

Concerning this clonotype itself: This may stem from a read error, because a much larger clone lies one nucleotide away. V gene TRBV29-1 combines with J gene TRBJ2-4, with D unresolved. CDR1 is SQVTM and CDR2 is ANQGSEA in the germline V gene. The CDR3 has 13 residues. The chain's CDR3 is CNGLGGQKNIQYF. The CDR3 DNA follows: TGCAACGGATTAGGTGGGCAGAAAAACATTCAGTACTTC.

The chain is built from TRBV19 and TRBJ2-1; a possible D gene is TRBD1 (6 bases). Germline V gene data show CDR1 as LNHDA and CDR2 as SQIVND (reference sequence). The CDR3 loop spans 13 amino acids. V dropped 5 bases and J dropped 6 bases, with 11 bases sitting between them. The CDR3 DNA reads TGTGCCAGTAGTTGGGGGCCGGTCAATGAGCAGTTCTTC. Translating gives CASSWGPVNEQFF.